The rows below give T cell receptor beta chains drawn from one sample of a study of OX40 agonist ivuxolimab in advanced cancers. TCRdb's copy holds only in-frame clones and misses some; the assay was immunoSEQ multiplex PCR. The sample contains about 96,000 clones, less than 95% of which appear only once. This specimen consisted of CD4+ or CD8+ T cells sorted from blood, obtained in a trial of the OX40 agonist ivuxolimab. These TCRs come from an adult with an advanced solid tumor such as melanoma, head and neck, liver or kidney cancer. The CDR3 runs from the conserved cysteine through the conserved F or W. Each record gives: V gene, J gene, CDR3 length, CDR3 protein.

>TRBV4-1|TRBJ2-5|15
CASSQASGRAETQYF
>TRBV6-1|TRBJ2-7|15
CASTSDRVGVNEQYF
>TRBV30|TRBJ2-7|14
CAWSVRRVTYEQYF
>TRBV7-3|TRBJ2-2|16
CASSLTYSPNTGELFF
>TRBV30|TRBJ2-2|13
CAWSPARGRELFF
>TRBV7-8|TRBJ1-5|17
CASSLGLLGNSNQPQHF
>TRBV14|TRBJ1-5|13
CASSRDRGTPQHF
>TRBV11-2|TRBJ2-1|15
CASSPGLAGNNEQFF
>TRBV30|TRBJ2-5|15
CAWSVKQGAKETQYF
>TRBV7-9|TRBJ1-1|13
CASSLVLNTEAFF
>TRBV5-4|TRBJ1-2|15
CASSLETGFNYGYTF
>TRBV28|TRBJ1-1|15
CASSRTWGDAAEAFF
>TRBV4-1|TRBJ2-5|13
CASSHYLGETQYF
>TRBV4-1|TRBJ1-2|14
CASSQPGRSYGYTF
>TRBV30|TRBJ2-7|11
CAWSEQNEQYF
>TRBV10-3|TRBJ1-1|13
CAIRLDKNTEAFF
>TRBV10-3|TRBJ2-7|16
CAISESIVLRTYEQYF
>TRBV11-3|TRBJ2-7|13
CASSLELAGGRYF